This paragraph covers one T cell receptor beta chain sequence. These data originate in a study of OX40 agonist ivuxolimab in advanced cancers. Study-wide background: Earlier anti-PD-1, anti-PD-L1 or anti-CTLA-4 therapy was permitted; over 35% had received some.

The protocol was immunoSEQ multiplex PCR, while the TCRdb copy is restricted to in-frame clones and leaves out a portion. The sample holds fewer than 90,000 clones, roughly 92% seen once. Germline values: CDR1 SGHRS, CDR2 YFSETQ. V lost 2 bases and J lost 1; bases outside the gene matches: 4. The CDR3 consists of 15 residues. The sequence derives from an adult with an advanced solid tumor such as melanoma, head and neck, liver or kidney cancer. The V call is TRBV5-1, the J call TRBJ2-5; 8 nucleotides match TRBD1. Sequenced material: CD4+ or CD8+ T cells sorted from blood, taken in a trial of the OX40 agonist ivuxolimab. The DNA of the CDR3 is TGCGCCAGCAGCTTTGCCGGGACAGGCCAAGAGACCCAGTACTTC. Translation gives CASSFAGTGQETQYF.